These 16 T cell receptor beta chains were sequenced from one sample in a study of T cells in Graves' hyperthyroidism and ophthalmopathy. The investigators amplified TCR beta CDR3 regions from RNA transcripts. HTBI primers were used for first-round RT-PCR of the TCR CDR3. TCRdb itself ran the multiplex PCR reads through MiXCR, one entry per CDR3 protein. The sample lists 500,000 to 650,000 distinct CDR3 sequences, 15% to 20% seen once, with 47% in the top ten. Specimen: blood. These receptors were taken from a man aged 40-55 years with Graves' ophthalmopathy.

This clonotype was recorded a few times. The chain uses TRBV5-4 and TRBJ2-2, with 8 bases lining up with TRBD2. Germline V gene sequence: CDR1 SGHNT, CDR2 YYREEE (reference sequence). Trimming took 3 bases from V and 7 from J; bases not matched to a gene: 5. The CDR3 is 14 residues long. The CDR3 loop is CASSYSGVVGELFF. In DNA form, the CDR3 reads TGTGCCAGCAGCTATAGCGGGGTGGTCGGGGAGCTGTTTTTT.

This clonotype showed up many times. The gene calls are TRBV20-1 and TRBJ2-3, with 7 bases fitting TRBD2. Germline V gene data show CDR1 as DFQATT and CDR2 as SNEGSKA (reference sequence). This CDR3 has 16 amino acids. V lost 3 bases, J lost 0 bases, and 9 bases stayed unmatched. The chain's CDR3 is CSASFWASGSTDTQYF. CDR3 coding DNA: TGCAGTGCTAGCTTTTGGGCTAGCGGTAGCACAGATACGCAGTATTTT.

This clonotype was detected ten times or more. Because the CDR3's place on the DNA is in doubt, the DNA is left out and the CDR3 is given as listed by TCRdb. The rearrangement joins TRBV30 to TRBJ1-2. The germline V gene has CDR1 GTSNPN and CDR2 SVGIG (reference sequence). The CDR3 comprises 8 residues, both ends counted. The CDR3 loop reads CAWGVGTF.

This clonotype was picked up a small number of times. The conserved closing phenylalanine or tryptophan is absent in this CDR3, likely reflecting a read error. The chain joins TRBV11-2 to TRBJ1-1; 9 positions match TRBD1. The CDR3 is 20 residues long. Trimming at V came to 1 base and at J to 0 bases, leaving 15 bases not matched to a gene. The V gene's germline CDR1 is SGHAT and CDR2 FQNNGV. CDR3 residues: CASSLVGQGQGIRVNTEAFS. In DNA form, the CDR3 reads TGTGCCAGCAGCTTAGTGGGTCAGGGACAGGGTATCCGCGTGAACACTGAAGCTTTCTCT.

J is TRBJ2-1 and V is TRBV7-6; 8 bases align to TRBD2. This CDR3 region has 14 residues. J was trimmed by 8 bases and V by 4 bases; bases with no gene match: 7. CDR1 and CDR2 from the germline V gene are SGHVS and FNYEAQ. The CDR3 protein is CASSSREGRYEQFF. CDR3 nucleotide sequence: TGTGCCAGCAGCTCCCGGGAGGGCCGTTATGAGCAGTTCTTC.

The chain is built from TRBV6-1 and TRBJ2-3, with D possibly being TRBD1 (6 bases). The CDR3 runs 14 residues. Germline V CDR1 and CDR2: MNHNS, SASEGT. Trimming cost V 6 bases and J 2 bases, with 12 bases left between them. The CDR3 loop is CASRVTGYTDTQYF. CDR3 in DNA: TGTGCCAGCAGGGTGACAGGCTACACAGATACGCAGTATTTT.

This clonotype was seen at least ten times. This chain joins TRBV2 and TRBJ2-7; D perhaps matches TRBD2 (7 bases). Germline V gene lookup returns CDR1 SNHLY and CDR2 FYNNEI. Trimming took 1 base from V and 5 from J, leaving 12 bases between them. CDR3 length equals 14 residues. The CDR3 DNA sequence: TGTGCCAGCAGTGAAGTCGGGGGGCCGGACGAGCAGTACTTC. This translates into CASSEVGGPDEQYF.

This clonotype was detected a few times. The V gene is TRBV6-1, the J gene TRBJ2-2, with D possibly being TRBD1 (6 bases). The CDR3 covers 14 residues. V was cut by 2 bases and J by 7 bases, with 11 bases left in between. Germline loops: CDR1 MNHNS, CDR2 SASEGT. Here the CDR3 DNA reads TGTGCCAGCAGTGAAATACAGGGTAGCGGGGAGCTGTTTTTT. Its protein is CASSEIQGSGELFF.

This clonotype was counted between two and nine times. CDR3 DNA sequence: TGTGCCAGCAGGGGGGGACAGGGGCGACGAGCTTTCTTT. Encoded protein: CASRGGQGRRAFF. The rearrangement uses TRBV6-2 or TRBV6-3 and TRBJ1-1, with 10 bases identical to TRBD1. Germline CDR1 MNHEY, CDR2 SVGEGT. This CDR3 spans 13 amino acids. The junction had 8 bases not matched to a gene; V was cut back by 6 bases and J by 10 bases.

A note on this clonotype: One base away lies a much larger clone, so this may be a sequencing read error. The V gene is TRBV9, the J gene TRBJ2-7, with D uncertain. CDR3 size: 11 residues. Germline assignment: CDR1 SGDLS and CDR2 YYNGEE. V lost 0 bases to trimming and J lost 6 bases, with 4 bases between them. The CDR3 spells CASSVAPEQYF. As DNA, the CDR3 is TGTGCCAGCAGCGTAGCCCCCGAGCAGTACTTC.

This clonotype showed up just a few times. This sequence joins TRBV14 and TRBJ2-5, with D perhaps matching TRBD2 (5 bases). Between the trimmed V and J ends, which lost 1 base and 1 base, there was a span of 7 bases. CDR3 length: 14 amino acids. Germline loops: CDR1 SGHDN, CDR2 FVKESK. CDR3 region: CASSQVSVQETQYF. The CDR3 DNA reads TGTGCCAGCAGCCAAGTTAGCGTCCAAGAGACCCAGTACTTC.

The chain has TRBV19 and TRBJ2-5; D possibly matches TRBD1 or TRBD2 (6 bases each). The CDR3 has 14 residues. V lost 5 bases to trimming and J lost 6 bases, with 16 bases between them. Germline CDR1 LNHDA, CDR2 SQIVND (reference sequence). In DNA, the CDR3 is TGTGCCAGTAGTCCAGGGGACTCTCAGCAGACCCAGTACTTC. This codes for CASSPGDSQQTQYF.

This clonotype has a handful of counts. The chain combines TRBV28 with TRBJ1-2; 10 bases are a match to TRBD1. CDR3 length equals 16 residues. Germline V gene data show CDR1 as MDHEN and CDR2 as SYDVKM. The junction had 17 bases not matched to a gene; V was cut back by 10 bases and J by 6 bases. CDR3 region: CATTTRPLDRGHGYTF. CDR3 bases: TGTGCCACCACGACCAGGCCCCTAGACAGGGGGCATGGCTACACCTTC.

The V and J genes are TRBV12-3 or TRBV12-4 and TRBJ2-5, with D possibly being TRBD2 (6 bases). Trimming removed 3 bases from V and 9 bases from J, with 14 bases in between. The CDR3 is 13 residues long. The CDR3 sequence: CASSLGPEGAQYF. The CDR3 coding sequence is TGTGCCAGCAGTTTGGGACCGGAGGGCGCCCAGTACTTC.

In the case of this clonotype: No DNA is shown, since the ends of the CDR3 on it are uncertain; the CDR3 is the one TCRdb lists. The V gene is TRBV6-2 or TRBV6-3, the J gene TRBJ2-2; the table assigns TRBD2, which was not confirmed against the DNA. 15 amino acids form the CDR3, both terminal residues included. Germline-derived CDR1 and CDR2 are MNHEY and SVGEGT. This chain's CDR3 is CASNILENSAGELFF.

This clonotype was counted only a few times. V and J are TRBV25-1 and TRBJ2-5; 8 bases match TRBD2. The ends lost 1 base at V and 5 bases at J; junction bases unmatched: 6. The germline V gene encodes CDR1 MGHDK and CDR2 SYGVNS. This CDR3 contains 15 residues. The CDR3 bases are TGTGCCAGCAGTGAATGGGCGGGGGGCGCGGAGACCCAGTACTTC. Translated, it gives CASSEWAGGAETQYF. The variable domain in full, completed from reference TRBV25-1 and TRBJ2-5, reads EADIYQTPRYLVIGTGKKITLECSQTMGHDKMYWYQQDPGMELHLIHYSYGVNSTEKGDLSSESTVSRIRTEHFPLTLESARPSHTSQYLCASSEWAGGAETQYFGPGTRLLVL.